This TCR beta chain is drawn from a study of OX40 agonist ivuxolimab in advanced cancers. About the study: Patients were treated with intravenous ivuxolimab, dosed at 0.01 to 10 mg/kg and infused every 2 weeks. Among those enrolled, mean age was about 60 years (range 23 to 79) and about 81% were male. General observations from the study: The authors did not determine the antigen specificity of the expanded peripheral T cells.

Repertoires were generated with immunoSEQ multiplex PCR, while TCRdb's copy carries only in-frame clones and drops some. The sample consists of 65,000 to 80,000 clones, 92% of them appearing once. As regards this clone: Its specificity is unknown.

CDR3 length: 15 residues. Germline V gene sequence: CDR1 WSHSY, CDR2 SAAADI. V lost 8 bases, J lost 2 bases, and 6 bases stayed unmatched. This rearrangement joins TRBV10-2 to TRBJ2-6; TRBD2 agrees at 7 bases. The source of this sequence is an adult with an advanced solid tumor such as melanoma, head and neck, liver or kidney cancer. The sample here was CD4+ or CD8+ T cells sorted from blood, taken in a trial of the OX40 agonist ivuxolimab. The CDR3 DNA reads TGCGCCAGCCGTCTACGGGGGGCTGGGGCCAACGTCCTGACTTTC. As protein: CASRLRGAGANVLTF.